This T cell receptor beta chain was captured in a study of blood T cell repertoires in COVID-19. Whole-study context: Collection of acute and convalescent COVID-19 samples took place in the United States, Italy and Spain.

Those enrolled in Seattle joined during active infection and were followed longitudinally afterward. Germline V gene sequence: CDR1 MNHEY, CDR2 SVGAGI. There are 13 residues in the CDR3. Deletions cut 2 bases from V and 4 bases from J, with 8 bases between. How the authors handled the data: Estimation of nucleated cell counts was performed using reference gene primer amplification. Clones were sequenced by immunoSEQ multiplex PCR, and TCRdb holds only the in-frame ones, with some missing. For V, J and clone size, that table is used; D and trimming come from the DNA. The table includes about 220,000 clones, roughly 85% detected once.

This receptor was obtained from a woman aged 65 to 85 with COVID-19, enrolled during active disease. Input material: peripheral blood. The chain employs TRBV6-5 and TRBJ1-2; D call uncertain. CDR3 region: CASSYEKSYGYTF. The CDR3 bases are TGTGCCAGCAGTTACGAGAAGAGCTATGGCTACACCTTC.